This TCR beta chain stems from a study of cytomegalovirus exposure and HLA in healthy donors. Study observations and caveats: Later analysis suggested most CMV-associated TCR beta chains were HLA-restricted. The authors later found TCR association rates varying by HLA locus, with DRB1 most and HLA-C fewest. An analysis was carried out later, and it reportedly showed fewer N-insertions in an Asian-associated ancestry cluster than the roughly 670-donor mean.

V was shortened by 6 bases and J by 0 bases, with 14 bases between the two germline ends. This CDR3 is built from 15 residues. Germline CDR1 reads SNHLY; CDR2 reads FYNNEI. Regarding this clone: Its cognate antigen is unknown.

The PCR employed 60 Vbeta primers together with 13 Jbeta primers. Assay used: immunoSEQ multiplex PCR; TCRdb lists only in-frame clones, some missing. The repertoire includes around 87,000 clones, roughly 80% of them detected once, and about 1.2% sits in the top ten. The TCR comes from a girl aged 2-10 years in good health and CMV-seropositive. Sequenced sample: PBMCs. The chain joins TRBV2 to TRBJ2-5; perhaps TRBD1 as D (5 bases). The chain's CDR3 is CASSPRQGHQETQYF. The DNA for the CDR3 is TGTGCCAGCAGCCCGAGGCAGGGCCACCAAGAGACCCAGTACTTC.